The 18 T cell receptor beta chains given below trace back to one sample, sequenced in a study of T cells after yellow fever vaccination. TCRdb used MiXCR to reprocess the 5' RACE reads, holding one entry per CDR3 protein. The sample includes 250,000 to 300,000 distinct CDR3 sequences, about 5.2% of them seen just once. Sequencing was performed on CD4+ T cells sorted from PBMCs, taken on the day of the yellow fever booster vaccination. All receptors derive from a man aged 18 to 29 who received the YFV17D yellow fever vaccine.

The chain recombines TRBV28 with TRBJ2-3; 8 bases match TRBD2. CDR1 is MDHEN and CDR2 is SYDVKM in the germline V gene. CDR3 length: 14 amino acids. With 5 bases clipped from V and 8 bases from J, the junction kept 9 bases outside the gene matches. The CDR3 DNA reads as TGTGCCAGCAGTAAAGCGGGGGACTTTGGTACGCAGTATTTT. As protein: CASSKAGDFGTQYF.

The chain links TRBV2 to TRBJ2-7; tentative D call: TRBD1 (5 bases). V dropped 2 bases and J dropped 4 bases, with 21 bases sitting between them. There are 17 residues in the CDR3. Germline V gene lookup returns CDR1 SNHLY and CDR2 FYNNEI. The CDR3 DNA reads TGTGCCAGCAGTGAACAAACGGCCAGGGCCCTCGGTTACGAGCAGTACGTC. This codes for CASSEQTARALGYEQYV.

CDR3 sequence: CATGTSGGIQETQYF. CDR3 nucleotide sequence: TGTGCCACCGGGACTAGCGGGGGTATCCAAGAGACCCAGTACTTC. The chain couples TRBV10-3 to TRBJ2-5; 14 nucleotides align to TRBD2. The J segment lost 1 base and the V segment lost 10 bases, leaving 5 bases of the junction unmatched. CDR3 length equals 15 residues. Germline V CDR1 and CDR2: ENHRY, SYGVKD.

This clonotype was counted many times. The CDR3 sequence is CATSEVRGRQFF. CDR3 bases: TGTGCCACCAGTGAAGTCAGGGGACGCCAGTTCTTC. This sequence joins TRBV24-1 and TRBJ2-1; D perhaps matches TRBD1 (6 bases). Germline CDR1 KGHDR, CDR2 SFDVKD. Trimming removed 4 bases from V and 13 bases from J, with 13 bases in between. The length of the CDR3 is 12 residues.

This clonotype turned up a few times. The chain recombines TRBV7-2 with TRBJ2-4; the D is unclear. CDR1 and CDR2 from the germline V gene are SGHTA and FQGNSA. The CDR3 is made up of 13 amino acids. Trimming took 5 bases from V and 11 from J, leaving 16 bases between them. CDR3: CASSPNLPKVQYF. The CDR3 DNA follows: TGTGCCAGCAGCCCGAATCTACCAAAGGTTCAGTACTTC.

This clonotype has just a few counts. V usage is TRBV12-3 or TRBV12-4 and J usage is TRBJ1-2; the D is unclear. V lost 5 bases, J lost 2 bases, and 15 bases lay in between. This CDR3 comprises 15 residues. This CDR3 reads CASSPQTGVNYGYTF. CDR3 nucleotide sequence: TGTGCCAGCAGTCCGCAGACCGGGGTAAACTATGGCTACACCTTC.

The chain has TRBV7-2 and TRBJ1-5, with D hard to call. V dropped 1 base and J dropped 0 bases, with 7 bases sitting between them. The CDR3 is 15 residues long. The germline V gene encodes CDR1 SGHTA and CDR2 FQGNSA. CDR3 sequence (DNA): TGTGCCAGCAGCTTAGGGTCTCATAGCAATCAGCCCCAGCATTTT. Translation gives CASSLGSHSNQPQHF.

Ten or more counts support this clonotype. The J gene is TRBJ2-3, the V gene TRBV2; 11 bases line up with TRBD2. The germline V gene encodes CDR1 SNHLY and CDR2 FYNNEI. The V gene end was trimmed by 4 bases and the J gene end by 9 bases; junction bases not matched to a gene: 6. This CDR3 comprises 14 residues. CDR3 sequence: CASSVPSGGLTQYF. The CDR3 DNA sequence: TGTGCCAGCAGTGTCCCTAGCGGGGGGTTAACGCAGTATTTT.

This clonotype has a count of ten or more. The rearrangement uses TRBV7-2 and TRBJ1-2; TRBD1 aligns across 8 bases. Germline-derived CDR1 and CDR2 are SGHTA and FQGNSA. The CDR3 length is 12 residues. J gave up 4 bases and V 8 bases, and 3 bases lay outside the gene matches. The CDR3 is CASGGQGYGYTF. As DNA, the CDR3 is TGTGCCAGCGGAGGACAGGGCTATGGCTACACCTTC.

The chain combines TRBV6-2 or TRBV6-3 with TRBJ2-5; 9 bases map to TRBD2. This CDR3 is 14 amino acids long. V shed 4 bases, J shed 5 bases, and the junction held 5 bases outside the gene matches. Per germline, CDR1 MNHEY and CDR2 SVGEGT. CDR3 in DNA: TGTGCCAGCAGTTTAGCGGGGGTGGATGAGACCCAGTACTTC. Amino acid sequence: CASSLAGVDETQYF.

This sequence joins TRBV19 and TRBJ2-3; no firm D call. Germline loops: CDR1 LNHDA, CDR2 SQIVND (reference sequence). The CDR3 is 14 residues long. The V and J ends lost 2 bases and 6 bases respectively, with 12 bases between them. The CDR3 coding sequence is TGTGCCAGTAGTATATCCGAAGTTGCCGATACGCAGTATTTT. Translation gives CASSISEVADTQYF.

This clonotype was recorded a few times. The J gene is TRBJ2-3, the V gene TRBV29-1, with a possible D match to TRBD2 (7 bases). The CDR3 contains 13 residues. In germline, CDR1 is SQVTM, CDR2 ANQGSEA. Trimming took 5 bases from V and 4 from J, leaving 13 bases between them. The CDR3 protein is CSVWGGPADTQYF. DNA of the CDR3: TGCAGCGTTTGGGGGGGGCCCGCAGATACGCAGTATTTT.

This clonotype occurred a few times. The V gene is TRBV6-6, the J gene TRBJ2-7; D is undetermined. V was clipped by 0 bases and J by 5 bases, with 8 bases between them. CDR3 length: 13 amino acids. CDR1 is MNHNY, CDR2 SVGAGI, per germline (reference sequence). CDR3: CASSYSNRDEQYV. The CDR3 nucleotides are TGTGCCAGCAGTTACTCGAATCGGGACGAGCAGTACGTC.

This clonotype was seen many times. The chain couples TRBV10-3 to TRBJ2-1; TRBD2 is a possible D gene (5 bases). This CDR3 has 15 residues. CDR1 and CDR2 (germline): ENHRY, SYGVKD. V gave up 2 bases and J gave up 7 bases, with 15 bases separating them. CDR3 region: CAISEAGPVGNEQFF. The CDR3, as DNA: TGTGCCATCAGTGAGGCGGGCCCGGTGGGTAATGAGCAGTTCTTC.

This clonotype was seen many times. The chain couples TRBV27 to TRBJ2-7, with a possible D match to TRBD1 (6 bases). Germline CDR1 and CDR2: MNHEY and SMNVEV (reference sequence). CDR3 size: 13 residues. Trimming cost V 6 bases and J 1 base, with 10 bases left between them. The CDR3 is CASRSTGSYEQYF. CDR3 DNA sequence: TGTGCCAGCAGGTCGACAGGTTCCTACGAGCAGTACTTC.

Ten or more counts support this clonotype. The chain uses TRBV7-2 and TRBJ2-7, with TRBD1 matching over 9 bases. V gave up 5 bases and J gave up 11 bases; unmatched junction bases: 10. This CDR3 contains 13 residues. CDR1 is SGHTA and CDR2 is FQGNSA in the germline V gene. CDR3 nucleotide sequence: TGTGCCAGCAGCCTGAGACAGGGGGGTCTGGAGTACTTC. Amino acid sequence: CASSLRQGGLEYF.

V is TRBV7-9 and J is TRBJ1-4, with a weak D call TRBD1 (5 bases). The CDR3 extends over 14 amino acids. V was cut by 2 bases and J by 6 bases, with 10 bases left in between. Germline lookup yields CDR1 SEHNR and CDR2 FQNEAQ (reference sequence). The CDR3 reads CASSLQGRDEKLFF. The CDR3 DNA sequence: TGTGCCAGCAGCTTACAGGGCCGGGATGAAAAACTGTTTTTT.

This clonotype was detected a few times. V and J are TRBV9 and TRBJ2-2, with a possible D match to TRBD1 (6 bases). This CDR3 region has 15 residues. The V end lost 0 bases, the J end lost 5 bases, and 11 bases lay between the germline ends. CDR1 is SGDLS and CDR2 is YYNGEE in the germline V gene. The CDR3 sequence: CASSVGNRVTGELFF. For the CDR3, the DNA is TGTGCCAGCAGCGTAGGGAACAGGGTGACCGGGGAGCTGTTTTTT.